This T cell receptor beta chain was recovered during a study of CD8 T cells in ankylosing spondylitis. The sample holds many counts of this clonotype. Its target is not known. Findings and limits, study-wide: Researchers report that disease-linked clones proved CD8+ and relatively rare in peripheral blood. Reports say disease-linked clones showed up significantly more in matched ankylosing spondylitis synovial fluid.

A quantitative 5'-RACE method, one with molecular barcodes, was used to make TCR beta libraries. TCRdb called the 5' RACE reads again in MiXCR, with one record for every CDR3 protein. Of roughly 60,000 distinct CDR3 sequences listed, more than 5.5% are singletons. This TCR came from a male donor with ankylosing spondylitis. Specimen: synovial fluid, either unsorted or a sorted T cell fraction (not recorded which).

CDR3 nucleotides: TGTGCCAGCGGAACCCTGCCCAGACTCTGCAATCAGCCCCAGCATTTT. Translating it yields CASGTLPRLCNQPQHF. The chain joins TRBV7-4 to TRBJ1-5; the D is unclear. The CDR3 covers 16 residues. Deletions cut 8 bases from V and 2 bases from J, with 19 bases between. Looked up from germline, CDR1 is SGHVT and CDR2 is SQSDAQ.